This TCR beta chain comes out of a study of cytomegalovirus exposure and HLA in healthy donors (TCRdb year 2017). Notes on the research overall: In an earlier analysis of fewer than 750 of the donors, approximately 300 Gb of sequence data and approximately 100 million unique TCR beta sequences from about 190 million T cells were reported. The number of typed donors differed by locus: roughly 629-640 for A, B, C, DRB1 and DQB1; approximately 530 for DQA1; some 610 for DPA1; and about 450 for DPB1. Across 300 to 500 genotyped donors of the cohort, an average of approximately 200,000 unique TCR beta nucleotide sequences per donor were sequenced, and roughly 20% of those sequences were non-productive. The study was designed to test whether signatures of past pathogen exposure could be identified by cataloging public T cell receptors. Of the 300 to 450 genotyped donors, approximately 83% fell in the genetic ancestry cluster associated with self-reported Caucasian donors. A handful of DR-DQ haplotypes were treated as single units for association and clustering because of strong linkage in the cohort. Roughly 300 gigabases of sequencing data and around 87 million unique TCR sequences were included in an early release covering about 700 HLA-typed donors. Class I and class II HLA loci were covered by the typing at four-digit resolution. All discovery cohort repertoires had been generated using a single sequencing platform. A later genetic analysis used genome-wide SNP genotypes for about three fifths of the 666 donors, treating that subset as a discovery cohort. The T cell repertoires of several hundred subjects were profiled by immunosequencing and related to cytomegalovirus serostatus. An earlier analysis of around 540 of the donors applied high-throughput TCR beta sequencing to assess whether each TCR beta V gene segment acted as functional or pseudogenic. To predict cytomegalovirus infection status, the study brought together high-throughput TCR immunosequencing, statistical association of individual TCRs with disease status, and machine learning. A later analysis re-examined previously published TCR beta repertoires from around 670 donors and added high-resolution HLA genotyping to investigate patterns of TCR occurrence. In the later analysis, no new phenotypic data were used to find candidate immune exposures; instead, reliance was placed on TCR beta sequences and their occurrence across donors. Donor age, sex, ethnicity and CMV serostatus were compiled alongside the repertoire data. A separate validation cohort of 100 to 150 different subjects was used in addition to the 666-subject first cohort.

Libraries came from the immunoSEQ multiplex PCR assay. For the multiplex PCR, a mixture combining 60 forward primers for TCR Vbeta segments and 13 reverse primers for TCR Jbeta segments was used. The CDR3 region of rearranged TCR beta genes was amplified from genomic DNA with a multiplex PCR assay. The Illumina HiSeq System was used to sequence the amplified TCR beta libraries as 87-base-pair reads. On the study's bioinformatics: A later analysis tallied roughly 78 million unique TCR beta chains across the approximately 670 repertoires, and approximately 12 million of those chains were shared by two or more donors. A nearest-neighbor algorithm error-corrected the raw reads and collapsed the reads into unique sequences, merging closely related sequences to remove PCR and sequencing errors. V, D and J gene segments were assigned by aligning CDR3 sequences to IMGT reference sequences. Each retained sequence needed at least a six-nucleotide match to both a V gene segment and a J gene segment. A rearrangement was called productive if the CDR3 had no stop codons and remained in frame with V and J, and every other rearrangement was called non-productive. Following IMGT convention, CDR3 was defined as the stretch from the second conserved V-encoded cysteine up to the conserved J-encoded phenylalanine. Sequences without an unambiguous match to a single V gene segment were excluded from the earlier analysis of several hundred of the donors. An earlier analysis of several hundred of the donors called V segments functional above 56.7% productive rearrangements and segregating when the between-donor standard deviation exceeded 5%. A statistical classification framework was developed to diagnose cytomegalovirus status using the catalog of TCR beta chain sequences. In a later analysis, V and J genes were assigned by comparing TCR nucleotide sequences against IMGT/GENE-DB human TR gene sequences. A later analysis assigned CDR3 sequences and most-parsimonious VDJ recombination scenarios with the TCRdist pipeline. In a later analysis, each TCR beta chain was defined by its CDR3 amino acid sequence together with its V-gene family, and reads without a unique V-gene family were excluded. As a way to deal with suspected cross-contamination and a sequencing artifact, a later analysis dropped roughly 600 nucleotide sequences that were highly shared and had low generation probability. A later analysis calculated a clonal expansion index for each public chain from normalized within-repertoire ranks of inferred template counts. A later analysis computed generation probabilities with a VDJ recombination model fitted to out-of-frame rearrangements, and checked the results against IGoR. In a later analysis, hypergeometric tests were used to score TCR-TCR, TCR-HLA and TCR-CMV co-occurrence, with a repertoire-size bias correction applied to TCR pairs. False discovery rates were estimated in a later analysis by permuting HLA or CMV assignments 20 times. In a later analysis, co-occurring TCRs were grouped with DBSCAN, and TCRdist sequence similarity was added when clustering was performed within HLA-allele-positive subsets. For co-occurrence clustering, repertoires with fewer than 30,000 or more than 120,000 public chains were excluded, along with several repertoires with anomalous nucleotide sharing. TCRdb stores this immuneACCESS table with in-frame sequences only. Part of the clones is absent; in the studies checked, under half of the shortfall reflects unresolved V genes, and no reason is known for the rest. V, J and clone size were drawn from that table, and D and trimming were deduced from the DNA. Counted in this sample were just over 65,000 clones; roughly 77% of them appeared once. The ten largest account for 6.5% of the sample.

This clone was detected once. Its antigen remains undetermined. It has no much larger one-base neighbor in the sample; base qualities were not kept. The CDR3 holds 15 amino acids from the cysteine to the phenylalanine. Only the CDR3 DNA is retained, 45 bases long and in frame from the first base. CDR1 SGHAT and CDR2 FQNNGV were looked up in the germline V gene. Between the V and J ends, shortened by 5 bases and 4 bases respectively, the junction contains 17 bases. The cohort was made up of about 610 healthy bone marrow donors. At the time of sampling, all cohort members were nominally healthy, though unrecorded immune exposures were likely present. Of the 690 or so cohort members, approximately 300 had positive CMV serostatus and approximately 360 had negative CMV serostatus, and CMV serostatus was not recorded for the donor. A peripheral blood sample was collected from each donor, and TCR beta sequencing was performed on peripheral blood mononuclear cells. The Qiagen DNeasy Blood Extraction Kit was used to extract genomic DNA from the blood cell samples.

Study-wide findings and limitations: Most CMV-associated TCR beta chains appeared to be HLA-restricted in a later analysis, and the HLA associations seemed to be driven largely by CMV exposure. In vitro tests confirmed that three of the cytomegalovirus-associated TCR beta chains recognize cytomegalovirus antigens. Only TCR beta chains were sequenced in this cohort, and the absence of alpha or paired-chain data limited detectable features. Linkage disequilibrium might explain the correlated functional status among segregating V segments, but an unknown experimental factor could not be ruled out. The authors suggested that the approach could potentially be generalized to other disease states and immunological phenotypes. A cluster of highly shared sequence variants was judged likely to represent a technical artifact of the sequencing pipeline. When HLA alleles, especially DR and DQ, strongly co-occurred, TCR associations were difficult to assign to individual alleles. In a later analysis, 16,951 TCR beta sequences were associated with specific HLA alleles at a false discovery rate of 0.05. Across donors, most TCR sequences were observed very rarely, whereas some public TCRs were present in many individuals. Because HLA typing was unavailable for some donors at each locus, only the typed subset was used in association tests. For the cohort, immune exposure information was limited to CMV serostatus. In the study, about 150 TCR beta chains were listed as associated with cytomegalovirus. In a later genetic analysis, a missense DCLRE1C variant was associated with V-gene and J-gene trimming of TCR beta chains, and the association was replicated in an independent cohort. In an earlier analysis of some 500 of the donors, most TCR beta V segments were observed in productive rearrangements about 87% or about 30% of the time, broadly matching IMGT annotations. Compared with equally common non-associated chains, HLA-associated TCR beta chains in a later analysis were more clonally expanded and had lower generation probabilities. The classifier was reported to diagnose cytomegalovirus status with high specificity and sensitivity in both the original and validation cohorts. Several of the top co-occurrence clusters appeared to be linked to parvovirus B19, influenza, CMV and Epstein-Barr virus, according to a later analysis. A later genetic analysis reported fewer N-insertions in productive TCRs among donors in an Asian-associated ancestry cluster than the approximately 670-donor mean. Sequencing depth was assumed to be roughly uniform across donors in the presence/absence analyses, though that assumption may not hold. Some IMGT-functional V segments, including TRBV6-2 and TRBV6-3, could not be told apart with the 87-base-pair reads, so those segments were excluded. A further reported finding was that TCR beta sequences accurately predicted the HLA-A and HLA-B alleles for most subjects in the first cohort. A later analysis found that TCR association rates varied across HLA loci, with DRB1 alleles showing the most associated TCRs and HLA-C alleles the fewest. Because counts were too low, some 17 rarely observed V segments, including chromosome 9 orphons, were left out of the earlier analysis of 587 of the donors.

The rearrangement combines TRBV11-2 with TRBJ1-2; TRBD1 might be the D gene, on 5 matching bases. Sequenced material: PBMCs. This sequence was found in a human donor in good health. The CDR3 corresponds to CASSLDSFSFYGYTF. The nucleotide sequence is given as TGTGCCAGCAGCCTCGACAGCTTCTCTTTCTATGGCTACACCTTC. The entire variable domain, with the stretches around the CDR3 drawn from the reference TRBV11-2 and TRBJ1-2 proteins, is EAGVAQSPRYKIIEKRQSVAFWCNPISGHATLYWYQQILGQGPKLLIQFQNNGVVDDSQLPKDRFSAERLKGVDSTLKIQPAKLEDSAVYLCASSLDSFSFYGYTFGSGTRLTVV.